Each of the 11 T cell receptor beta chains below was sequenced from the same sample in a study of T cells in Graves' hyperthyroidism and ophthalmopathy. It was RNA transcripts that yielded the amplified TCR beta CDR3 regions. The TCR CDR3 was amplified in a first-round RT-PCR using the HTBI primer set. TCRdb reprocessed the multiplex PCR reads with MiXCR, giving one entry per CDR3 protein. The sample yields 530,000 or so distinct CDR3 sequences, 40% to 55% seen once. Sample: peripheral blood or thyroid tissue (not recorded which). All receptors derive from a woman aged 18-29 years with Graves' hyperthyroidism.

V gene TRBV12-3 or TRBV12-4 combines with J gene TRBJ2-6; D perhaps matches TRBD1 (6 bases). The V and J ends lost 2 bases and 0 bases respectively, with 20 bases between them. The CDR3 sequence is 20 residues long. The CDR3 nucleotides read TGTGCCAGCAGTTTATTATCGGCACAGGGTATCTACTCTGGGGCCAACGTCCTGACTTTC. Amino acids: CASSLLSAQGIYSGANVLTF.

This clonotype was seen more than once but under ten times. The CDR3 DNA is TGCGCCAGCAGCAACTCCGGGACAGGGGACTATGGCTACACCTTC. It codes for CASSNSGTGDYGYTF. This chain links TRBV5-1 with TRBJ1-2; 10 bases agree with TRBD1. The CDR3 extends over 15 amino acids. Trimming removed 4 bases from V and 3 bases from J; junction bases left unmatched: 6. CDR1 is SGHRS and CDR2 is YFSETQ in the germline V gene.

This clonotype appeared many times. The V call is TRBV5-8, the J call TRBJ1-2, with TRBD1 as a possible D gene (5 bases). CDR3 length: 16 residues. CDR1 is SGHTS and CDR2 is YDEGEE in the germline V gene. Trimming shortened V by 0 bases and J by 6 bases, and 18 bases separated the two germline ends. CDR3 sequence: CASSLAPDPGADGYTF. The CDR3 nucleotides read TGTGCCAGCAGCTTGGCTCCCGACCCTGGGGCCGATGGCTACACCTTC.

This chain uses TRBV29-1 with TRBJ1-6; 12 positions match TRBD1. Germline-derived CDR1 and CDR2 are SQVTM and ANQGSEA. V shed 7 bases, J shed 9 bases, and the junction held 4 bases outside the gene matches. The CDR3 totals 13 residues. CDR3 sequence: CSAWDRGRSPLHF. The CDR3 region has the DNA TGCAGCGCTTGGGACAGGGGGCGTTCACCCCTCCACTTT.

V usage is TRBV7-3 and J usage is TRBJ2-5, with D tentatively TRBD1 or TRBD2 (6 bases each). Germline CDR1 SGHTA, CDR2 FQGTGA. The CDR3 extends over 17 amino acids. V lost 5 bases and J 0 bases, leaving 19 bases between the germline ends. The CDR3 DNA reads as TGTGCCAGCAGCCCTGACACCGGGGGCGTAGACCAAGAGACCCAGTACTTC. Its translation is CASSPDTGGVDQETQYF.

This clonotype was observed at least ten times. This chain uses TRBV6-5 with TRBJ1-6, with TRBD1 identical over 7 bases. After removal of 2 bases from V and 6 bases from J, the junction contained 7 bases not matched to a gene. CDR1 and CDR2 from the germline V gene are MNHEY and SVGAGI. The CDR3 covers 16 residues. The CDR3 bases are TGTGCCAGCAGTTACCTAAGACAGGGACCTAATTCACCCCTCCACTTT. Residues: CASSYLRQGPNSPLHF.

This clonotype was seen a few times. Possible read error: a much larger clone is one base away. The V and J genes are TRBV6-6 and TRBJ2-5, with 11 bases that match TRBD2. CDR3 length: 15 residues. In germline, CDR1 is MNHNY, CDR2 SVGAGI (reference sequence). CDR3 coding DNA: TGTGCCGGCAGTTACTCGACTAGCGGGATTCGGACCCAGTACTTC. It yields the protein CAGSYSTSGIRTQYF.

The J gene is TRBJ1-1, the V gene TRBV24-1, with 7 nucleotides matching TRBD1. Germline V gives CDR1 KGHDR, CDR2 SFDVKD. The J segment lost 3 bases and the V segment lost 7 bases, leaving 7 bases of the junction unmatched. The length of the CDR3 is 14 residues. This chain's CDR3 is CATSGRTGHTEAFF. CDR3 nucleotide sequence: TGTGCCACCAGCGGCAGGACAGGCCACACTGAAGCTTTCTTT.

The rearrangement links TRBV7-2 to TRBJ2-6; D is unclear. This CDR3 comprises 13 residues. Trimming left V 7 bases short and J 4 bases short, with 8 bases between. Per the germline V gene, CDR1 is SGHTA and CDR2 is FQGNSA. CDR3 in DNA: TGTGCCAGCACCGTAGGCGGGGCCAACGTCCTGACTTTC. The encoded protein is CASTVGGANVLTF.

In this sample, this clonotype turned up many times. The chain is built from TRBV20-1 and TRBJ1-6; possible D gene TRBD1, 5 bases. Trimming stripped 7 bases from V and 4 bases from J, with 11 bases between. The germline V gene encodes CDR1 DFQATT and CDR2 SNEGSKA (reference sequence). The CDR3 has 13 residues. This CDR3 reads CSVRGRYNSPLHF. The CDR3, as DNA: TGCAGTGTTAGGGGTCGGTATAATTCACCCCTCCACTTT.

This rearrangement joins TRBV25-1 to TRBJ2-7; 12 nucleotides line up with TRBD1. Trimming took 4 bases from V and 7 from J; bases not matched to a gene: 11. The CDR3 length is 16 residues. Germline-derived CDR1 and CDR2 are MGHDK and SYGVNS. DNA of the CDR3: TGTGCCAGCAGTGTTTCACTCGGGACAGGGGGCGATGAGCAGTACTTC. Amino acids: CASSVSLGTGGDEQYF.